The present entry profiles one T cell receptor (beta chain) with its context. Its target is not known. One end of the junction is discordant with germline, which a read error may explain. Vbeta (60) and Jbeta (13) primers were used in the PCR. Clones were read by immunoSEQ multiplex PCR, and TCRdb kept only the in-frame ones, dropping some. The sample includes about 180,000 clones, around 80% of them seen just once. The data belong to a study of cytomegalovirus exposure and HLA in healthy donors. Study details: In a previous analysis, around 110 million unique TCR beta sequences were found from approximately 180 million T cells. Study-wide results and caveats: Productive status was seen about 87% or about 30% of the time for most TCR beta V segments in an earlier analysis.

Germline CDR1 MNHEY, CDR2 SMNVEV (reference sequence). The CDR3 consists of 13 residues. V usage is TRBV27 and J usage is TRBJ2-4; D gene uncertain. The receptor was derived from a woman aged 55-70 years in good health and CMV-seropositive. The material sequenced was PBMCs. Written as DNA, the CDR3 is TGTGCCAGCAGGGATATCCCTAAAAACAGTCAGTACTTC. It encodes CASRDIPKNSQYF.